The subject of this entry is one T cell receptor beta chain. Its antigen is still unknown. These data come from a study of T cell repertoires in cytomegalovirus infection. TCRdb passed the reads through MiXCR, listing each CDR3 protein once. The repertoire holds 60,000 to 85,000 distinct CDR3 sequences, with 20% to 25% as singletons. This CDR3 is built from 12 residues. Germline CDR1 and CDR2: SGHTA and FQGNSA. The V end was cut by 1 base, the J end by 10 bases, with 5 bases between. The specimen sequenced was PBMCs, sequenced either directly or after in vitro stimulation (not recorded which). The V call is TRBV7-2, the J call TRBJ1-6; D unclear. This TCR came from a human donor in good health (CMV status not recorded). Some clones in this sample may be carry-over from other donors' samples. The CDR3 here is CASSLDRSPLHF. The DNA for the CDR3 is TGTGCCAGCAGCTTAGACCGATCACCCCTCCACTTT.